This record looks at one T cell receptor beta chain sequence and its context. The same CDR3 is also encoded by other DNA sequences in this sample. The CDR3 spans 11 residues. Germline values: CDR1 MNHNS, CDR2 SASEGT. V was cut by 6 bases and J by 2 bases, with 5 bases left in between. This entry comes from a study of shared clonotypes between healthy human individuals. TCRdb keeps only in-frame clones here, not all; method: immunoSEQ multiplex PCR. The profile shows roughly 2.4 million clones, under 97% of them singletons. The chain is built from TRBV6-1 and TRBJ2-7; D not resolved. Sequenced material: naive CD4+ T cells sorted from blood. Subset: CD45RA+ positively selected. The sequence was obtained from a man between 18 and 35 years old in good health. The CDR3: CASRGPYEQYF. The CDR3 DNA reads TGTGCCAGCAGGGGCCCCTACGAGCAGTACTTC.